Listed below are T cell receptor beta chains from one sample, sequenced in a study of control samples from healthy donors and cancer patients. Profiled with immunoSEQ multiplex PCR; TCRdb holds only in-frame clones, not every one. The table records tens of thousands of clones, approximately 84% of them present only once. Material: PBMCs. Receptors were obtained from a woman in her fifties or sixties with lung cancer. Both conserved end residues are trimmed from each CDR3.

TRBV19,ASSRLPDREGNEQY
TRBV3-1/TRBV3-2,ASSQDRVGLAPYNEQF
TRBV11-1,ASSPVYGGSSYEQY
TRBV5-1,ASSLGGGDGYT
TRBV6-6,ASTRGAGTEKTQY
TRBV9,ASSGGQGNNSPLH
TRBV4-3,ASSQDQGAGEYEQY
TRBV18,ASSPETGSYNEQF
TRBV9,ASARGLQETQY
TRBV27,ASSLSRDGDYGYT
TRBV5-1,ASSSGDGNTEAF
TRBV10-3,AIEKGGELF
TRBV27,ASSLVQGGNTEAF
TRBV5-1,ASSLQDSRLNTEAF